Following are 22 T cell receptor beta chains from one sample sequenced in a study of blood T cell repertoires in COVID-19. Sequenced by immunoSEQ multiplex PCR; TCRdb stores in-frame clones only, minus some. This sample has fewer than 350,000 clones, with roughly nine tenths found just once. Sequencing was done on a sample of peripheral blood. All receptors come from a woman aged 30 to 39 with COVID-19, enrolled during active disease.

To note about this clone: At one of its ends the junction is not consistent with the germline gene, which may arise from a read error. CDR3 sequence reads: CATSDAGGKIF. The DNA for the CDR3 is TGTGCCACCAGTGATGCGGGGGGGAAGATCTTC. The gene calls are TRBV24-1 and TRBJ2-1; the match to TRBD2 covers 9 bases. The CDR3 extends over 11 amino acids. CDR1 and CDR2 (germline): KGHDR, SFDVKD.

CDR3 sequence reads: CASSLGRTSYNEQFF. CDR3 nucleotide sequence: TGTGCCAGCAGCTTGGGGAGGACCTCCTACAATGAGCAGTTCTTC. The genes are TRBV27 and TRBJ2-1; tentative D call: TRBD2 (6 bases). This CDR3 region has 15 residues. Trimming shortened V by 6 bases and J by 0 bases, and 12 bases separated the two germline ends. The germline V gene has CDR1 MNHEY and CDR2 SMNVEV (reference sequence).

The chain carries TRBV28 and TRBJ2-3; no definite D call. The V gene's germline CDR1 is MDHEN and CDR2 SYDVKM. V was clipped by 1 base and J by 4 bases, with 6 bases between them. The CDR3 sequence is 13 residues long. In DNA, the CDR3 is TGTGCCAGCAGTTTATTTTCCGCAGATACGCAGTATTTT. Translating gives CASSLFSADTQYF. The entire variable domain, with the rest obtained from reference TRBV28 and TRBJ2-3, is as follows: DVKVTQSSRYLVKRTGEKVFLECVQDMDHENMFWYRQDPGLGLRLIYFSYDVKMKEKGDIPEGYSVSREKKERFSLILESASTNQTSMYLCASSLFSADTQYFGPGTRLTVL.

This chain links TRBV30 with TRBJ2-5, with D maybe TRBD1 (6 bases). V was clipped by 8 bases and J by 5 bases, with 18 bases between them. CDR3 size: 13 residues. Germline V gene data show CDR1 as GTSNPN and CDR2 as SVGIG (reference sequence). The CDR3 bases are TGTGCCGGGGAAGGGGGAGCCATTGAGACCCAGTACTTC. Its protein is CAGEGGAIETQYF.

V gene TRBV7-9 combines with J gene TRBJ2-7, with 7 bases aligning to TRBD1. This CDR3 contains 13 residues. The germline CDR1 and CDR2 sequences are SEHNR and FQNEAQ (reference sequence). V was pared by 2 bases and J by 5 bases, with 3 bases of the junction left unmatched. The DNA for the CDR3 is TGTGCCAGCAGCTTAACAGGGGTCCACGAGCAGTACTTC. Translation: CASSLTGVHEQYF.

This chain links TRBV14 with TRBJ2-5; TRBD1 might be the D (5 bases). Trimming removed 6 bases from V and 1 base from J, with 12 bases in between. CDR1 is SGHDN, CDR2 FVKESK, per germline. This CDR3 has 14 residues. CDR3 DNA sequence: TGTGCCAGCAGTTTTCGACAGACCCAAGAGACCCAGTACTTC. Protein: CASSFRQTQETQYF.

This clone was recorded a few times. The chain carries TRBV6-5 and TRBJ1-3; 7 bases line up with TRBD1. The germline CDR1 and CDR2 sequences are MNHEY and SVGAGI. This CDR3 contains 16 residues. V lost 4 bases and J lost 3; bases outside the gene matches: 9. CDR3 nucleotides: TGTGCCAGCAGTTTCCTACCGGGACAGAGTGGAAACACCATATATTTT. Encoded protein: CASSFLPGQSGNTIYF.

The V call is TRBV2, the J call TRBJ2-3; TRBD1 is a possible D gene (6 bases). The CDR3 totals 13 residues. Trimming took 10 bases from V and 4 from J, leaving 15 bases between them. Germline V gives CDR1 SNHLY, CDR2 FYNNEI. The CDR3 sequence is CATLQGIADTQYF. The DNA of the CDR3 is TGTGCCACGCTACAGGGTATCGCAGATACGCAGTATTTT.

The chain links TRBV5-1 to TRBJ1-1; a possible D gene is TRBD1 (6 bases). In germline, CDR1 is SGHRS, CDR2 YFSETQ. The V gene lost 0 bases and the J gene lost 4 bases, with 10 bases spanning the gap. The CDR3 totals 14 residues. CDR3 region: CASSLDRDGTEAFF. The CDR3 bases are TGCGCCAGCAGCTTGGACAGGGATGGCACTGAAGCTTTCTTT.

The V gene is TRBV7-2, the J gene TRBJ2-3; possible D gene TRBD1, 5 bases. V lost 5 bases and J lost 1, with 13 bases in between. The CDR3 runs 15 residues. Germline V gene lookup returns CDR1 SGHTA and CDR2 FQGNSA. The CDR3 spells CASSPIAGRTDTQYF. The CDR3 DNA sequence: TGTGCCAGCAGCCCCATCGCAGGGCGCACAGATACGCAGTATTTT. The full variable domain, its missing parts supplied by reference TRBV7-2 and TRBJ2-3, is GAGVSQSPSNKVTEKGKDVELRCDPISGHTALYWYRQSLGQGLEFLIYFQGNSAPDKSGLPSDRFSAERTGGSVSTLTIQRTQQEDSAVYLCASSPIAGRTDTQYFGPGTRLTVL.

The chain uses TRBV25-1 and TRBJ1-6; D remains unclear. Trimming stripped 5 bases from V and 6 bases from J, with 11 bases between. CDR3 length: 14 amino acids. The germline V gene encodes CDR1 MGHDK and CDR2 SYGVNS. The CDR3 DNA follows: TGTGCCAGCAGTCTCGACACCCTTAATTCACCCCTCCACTTT. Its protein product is CASSLDTLNSPLHF. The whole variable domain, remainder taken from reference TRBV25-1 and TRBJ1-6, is EADIYQTPRYLVIGTGKKITLECSQTMGHDKMYWYQQDPGMELHLIHYSYGVNSTEKGDLSSESTVSRIRTEHFPLTLESARPSHTSQYLCASSLDTLNSPLHFGNGTRLTVT.

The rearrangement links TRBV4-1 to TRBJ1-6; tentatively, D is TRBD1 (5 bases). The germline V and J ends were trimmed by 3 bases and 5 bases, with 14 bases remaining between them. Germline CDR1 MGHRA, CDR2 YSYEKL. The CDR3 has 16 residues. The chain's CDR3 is CASSHPPGNDNSPLHF. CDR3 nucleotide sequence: TGCGCCAGCAGCCACCCCCCAGGGAATGATAATTCACCCCTCCACTTT.

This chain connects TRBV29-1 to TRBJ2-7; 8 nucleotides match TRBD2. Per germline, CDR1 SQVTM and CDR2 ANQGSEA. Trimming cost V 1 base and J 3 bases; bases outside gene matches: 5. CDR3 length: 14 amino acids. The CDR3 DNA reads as TGCAGCGTTGAAGTGCCGGGGGGGGGCTACGAGCAGTACTTC. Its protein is CSVEVPGGGYEQYF.

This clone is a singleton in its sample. Written as DNA, the CDR3 is TGCAGTGCTAGAAGGGGCTTTGAAGCTTTCTTT. This gives the protein CSARRGFEAFF. The rearrangement links TRBV20-1 to TRBJ1-1, with D possibly matching TRBD1 (5 bases). Trimming cost V 2 bases and J 7 bases, with 8 bases left between them. The length of the CDR3 is 11 residues. Germline V gives CDR1 DFQATT, CDR2 SNEGSKA (reference sequence).

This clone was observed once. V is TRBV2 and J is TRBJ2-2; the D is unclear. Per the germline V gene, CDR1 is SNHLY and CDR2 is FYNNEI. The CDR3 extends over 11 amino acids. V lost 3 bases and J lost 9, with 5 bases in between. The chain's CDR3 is CASSDNRELFF. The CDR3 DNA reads TGTGCCAGCAGTGACAACAGGGAGCTGTTTTTT.

The CDR3 sequence: CASSIAGQGSTDTQYF. In DNA, the CDR3 is TGTGCCAGTAGTATAGCGGGCCAGGGAAGCACAGATACGCAGTATTTT. The rearrangement links TRBV19 to TRBJ2-3, with D possibly being TRBD1 (5 bases). V was trimmed by 1 base and J by 0 bases, leaving 11 bases between them. This CDR3 has 16 amino acids. Germline loops: CDR1 LNHDA, CDR2 SQIVND (reference sequence).

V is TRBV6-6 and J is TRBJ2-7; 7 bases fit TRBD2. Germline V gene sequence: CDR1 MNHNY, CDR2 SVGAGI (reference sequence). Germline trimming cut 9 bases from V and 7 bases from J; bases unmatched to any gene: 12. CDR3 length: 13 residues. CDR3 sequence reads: CARKRGLFNEQYF. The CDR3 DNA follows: TGTGCCAGAAAGAGGGGACTATTTAATGAGCAGTACTTC.

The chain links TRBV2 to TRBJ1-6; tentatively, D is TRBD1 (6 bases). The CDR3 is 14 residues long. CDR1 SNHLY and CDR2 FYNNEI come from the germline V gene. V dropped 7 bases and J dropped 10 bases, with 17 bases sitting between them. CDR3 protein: CASNRNRVDSPLHF. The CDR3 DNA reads TGTGCCAGCAACAGGAACAGGGTAGACTCACCCCTCCACTTT.

The CDR3 spells CAYWTGGYGYTF. CDR3 in DNA: TGTGCCTACTGGACAGGGGGTTATGGCTACACCTTC. V usage is TRBV30 and J usage is TRBJ1-2, with 10 bases matching TRBD1. The CDR3 is 12 amino acids. Losses at the gene ends were 7 bases for V and 5 bases for J; bases not matched to a gene: 4. The germline V gene has CDR1 GTSNPN and CDR2 SVGIG (reference sequence).

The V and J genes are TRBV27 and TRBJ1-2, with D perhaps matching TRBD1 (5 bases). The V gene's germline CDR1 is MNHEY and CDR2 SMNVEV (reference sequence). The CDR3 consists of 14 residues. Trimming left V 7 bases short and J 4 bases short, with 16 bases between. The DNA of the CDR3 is TGTGCCAGCACATCGGGACTTGGGAGCTATGGCTACACCTTC. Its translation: CASTSGLGSYGYTF.

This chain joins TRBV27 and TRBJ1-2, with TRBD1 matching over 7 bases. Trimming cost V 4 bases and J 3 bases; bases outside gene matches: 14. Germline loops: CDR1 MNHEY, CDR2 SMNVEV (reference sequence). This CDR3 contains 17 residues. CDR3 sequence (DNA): TGTGCCAGCAGTTCCCTTAAGTGGACAGGTTCCCACTATGGCTACACCTTC. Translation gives CASSSLKWTGSHYGYTF.

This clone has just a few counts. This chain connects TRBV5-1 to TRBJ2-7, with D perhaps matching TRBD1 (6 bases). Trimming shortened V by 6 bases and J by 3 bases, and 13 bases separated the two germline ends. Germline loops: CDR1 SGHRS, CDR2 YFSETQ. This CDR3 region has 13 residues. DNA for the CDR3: TGCGCCAGCAAAAGGGGGATTATCTACGAGCAGTACTTC. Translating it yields CASKRGIIYEQYF. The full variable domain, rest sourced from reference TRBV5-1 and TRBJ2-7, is KAGVTQTPRYLIKTRGQQVTLSCSPISGHRSVSWYQQTPGQGLQFLFEYFSETQRNKGNFPGRFSGRQFSNSRSEMNVSTLELGDSALYLCASKRGIIYEQYFGPGTRLTVT.